This TCR beta chain was retrieved from a study of T-cell memory formation after mild COVID-19 (dated by TCRdb to 2020 to 2022). Broadly, across the study: TCR sequence clusters from the two donors were largely donor specific. In a couple of donors, T-cell clones that expanded and contracted after mild COVID-19 were tracked by sequencing TCRalpha and TCRbeta repertoires over time. The cohort comprised two young, previously healthy adult volunteers, one female and one male.

Results and caveats for the whole study, not just this receptor: SARS-CoV-2 specificity was not confirmed for the second-wave clones peaking on day 37. Some responding clones were detected in pre-infection memory, which suggested that pre-existing cross-reactive memory T cells had joined the SARS-CoV-2 response. Clones that contracted from day 15 to 85 showed balanced CD4/CD8 phenotypes, whereas a second wave of clones that expanded from day 15 to 37 leaned towards CD4+. Contracting CD4+ clones were located mainly in the CM and EM memory subsets, whereas CD8+ clones were found to be enriched in EMRA. The study covered only two mild cases, and larger cohorts including severe cases with pre-infection samples were considered necessary.

Sequencing was carried out with an Illumina NovaSeq 6000. TCRalpha and TCRbeta cDNA libraries were built by 5'RACE with constant-segment primers, adding sample barcodes and unique molecular identifiers. Trizol reagent was used to extract RNA from every sample. Library amplification was performed in two PCR steps, and a second sample barcode and Illumina TruSeq adapters were introduced in the second step. The libraries were sequenced on an Illumina NovaSeq using 2 x 150 bp paired-end reads. Processing in the source paper ran as follows. Demultiplexing of reads and collapsing into UMI-guided consensus sequences were performed with migec v1.2.7. Using mixcr v2.1.11, the UMI consensuses were aligned to TRA and TRB V and J templates and assembled into clonotypes. A clonotype was counted as expanded or contracted only when both edgeR and NoisET called the clonotype significant, with the noise models trained on biological replicates. For edgeR calls, the cutoffs were a false discovery rate-adjusted p below 0.01 and a log2 fold-change threshold of 1. As an exploratory analysis of dynamics, max-normalized trajectories of the 1000 most abundant clonotypes were examined by PCA with hierarchical clustering. Each responding clone was given a CD4 or CD8 phenotype based on the CD4+ and CD8+ repertoires, which had been sequenced separately. TCRdb reanalyzed the raw reads on its own, using fastp at Q25 for trimming and MiXCR for clone calling, and kept in-frame beta chains. For every CDR3 protein sequence, its rows merge into one entry that carries the most common genes and DNA. None of the V and J calls come from the authors' own analysis; TCRdb made them. The sample data list about 470,000 distinct CDR3 sequences, and 15% to 20% of these were observed just once. About 12% of the sample is taken by the ten largest.

From the cysteine through the phenylalanine, the CDR3 covers 17 amino acids. Just CDR3 DNA is preserved here, 51 bases in frame from base 1. As encoded in the germline V gene, CDR1 is SGHRS while CDR2 is YFSETQ. The V end loses 3 bases and the J end loses 0 bases, and a stretch of 13 bases separates them. This clonotype was seen more than once but under ten times. No antigen is known for it. Base quality data are lacking; no much larger clone is found one base away. PBMCs were isolated by Ficoll-Paque density gradient centrifugation. The specimen was PBMCs or a T cell subset sorted from them (not recorded which). The sequence was obtained from an adult woman who had mild COVID-19 (a few samples of this study predate the infection). The sample titles of this study are shuffled in the database, so cell type and time point are left out; the donor was told from shared clones. The chain is assembled from TRBV5-1 and TRBJ1-6; no D gene can be assigned with confidence. The DNA sequence reads TGCGCCAGCAGCTCACCACACGGTGACTCCTATAATTCACCCCTCCACTTT. Its translation is CASSSPHGDSYNSPLHF. The CDR3 plus the reference TRBV5-1 and TRBJ1-6 genes for the other parts give the full variable domain: KAGVTQTPRYLIKTRGQQVTLSCSPISGHRSVSWYQQTPGQGLQFLFEYFSETQRNKGNFPGRFSGRQFSNSRSEMNVSTLELGDSALYLCASSSPHGDSYNSPLHFGNGTRLTVT.